These 21 T cell receptor beta chains were sequenced from one sample in a study of CD8+CD57+ T cells in acquired aplastic anemia. All patients picked for sequencing had shown, by flow cytometry, an expansion of CD8+CD57+ cells. Genomic DNA, the template, was used for profiling of the TCR beta VDJ and CDR3. TCRdb re-called the reads with MiXCR, one entry per CDR3 protein. The sample shows about 160,000 distinct CDR3 sequences, 48% of them seen only once. Sequencing was performed on sorted CD4+, CD8+, or CD8+CD57+ T cells (not recorded which) from PBMCs. All receptors derive from a human donor with aplastic anemia.

This clonotype was seen repeatedly, ten times or more. The genes are TRBV19 and TRBJ1-5; D unresolved. This CDR3 is 16 amino acids long. V lost 3 bases to trimming and J lost 4 bases, with 16 bases between them. Germline V gene data show CDR1 as LNHDA and CDR2 as SQIVND (reference sequence). The CDR3 is CASSIIFGGVNQPQHF. CDR3 in DNA: TGTGCCAGTAGTATTATATTTGGCGGGGTAAATCAGCCCCAGCATTTT.

This clonotype showed up just a few times. The chain couples TRBV7-8 to TRBJ1-6, with a weak D call TRBD1 (5 bases). This CDR3 region has 17 residues. From germline, CDR1 is SGHVS and CDR2 FQNEAQ. The ends were cut back, 1 base at V and 4 bases at J, with 14 bases in the middle. The CDR3, as DNA: TGTGCCAGCAGCTTAGAATGGGACCGGAAATATAATTCACCCCTCCACTTT. Residues: CASSLEWDRKYNSPLHF.

V and J are TRBV20-1 and TRBJ1-5, with a tentative D call TRBD1 (5 bases). Trimming took off 3 bases at V and 6 bases at J, with 9 bases between the two ends. Germline-derived CDR1 and CDR2 are DFQATT and SNEGSKA (reference sequence). The CDR3 is 12 amino acids. CDR3 region: CSASAGSQPQHF. CDR3 bases: TGCAGTGCTAGTGCAGGGAGTCAGCCCCAGCATTTT.

This clonotype came up once. A clone one base away is much larger, so this may be a read error. This chain uses TRBV6-5 with TRBJ2-7, with 7 bases that match TRBD2. CDR1 and CDR2 from the germline V gene are MNHEY and SVGAGI. This CDR3 spans 15 amino acids. The CDR3: CASSNPWGGSYEQHF. The CDR3 DNA reads TGTGCCAGCAGTAACCCATGGGGGGGGTCATACGAGCAGCACTTC.

In regard to this clonotype: The CDR3 ends on some other residue instead of the conserved phenylalanine or tryptophan, so this is likely a read error. The J gene is TRBJ2-7, the V gene TRBV10-3; 11 nucleotides line up with TRBD2. CDR3 size: 15 residues. Germline CDR1 reads ENHRY; CDR2 reads SYGVKD. V was clipped by 6 bases and J by 5 bases; unmatched bases: 9. DNA for the CDR3: TGTGCCATCAGCGCCCTGGGACTAGCGGTAGACGAGCAGTACTAC. It is translated as CAISALGLAVDEQYY.

The chain joins TRBV2 to TRBJ1-2, with no clear D. Trimming took off 3 bases at V and 1 base at J, with 6 bases between the two ends. This CDR3 has 13 residues. Germline CDR1 reads SNHLY; CDR2 reads FYNNEI. This CDR3 is CASSDGFNYGYTF. CDR3 DNA: TGTGCCAGCAGTGATGGGTTTAACTATGGCTACACCTTC.

This clonotype has a count of ten or more. The gene calls are TRBV5-1 and TRBJ2-1; 10 positions match TRBD1. The CDR3 length is 13 residues. CDR1 and CDR2 from the germline V gene are SGHRS and YFSETQ. J was trimmed by 6 bases and V by 3 bases; bases with no gene match: 0. Written as DNA, the CDR3 is TGCGCCAGCAGCTGGACAGGGGGCAATGAGCAGTTCTTC. As protein: CASSWTGGNEQFF.

This clonotype showed up just once. The rearrangement links TRBV24-1 to TRBJ2-2, with a possible D match to TRBD1 (5 bases). V was cut by 4 bases and J by 3 bases, with 14 bases left in between. The CDR3 has 16 residues. CDR1 KGHDR and CDR2 SFDVKD come from the germline V gene. Here the CDR3 reads CATSDVVEGDTGELFF. The CDR3 nucleotides read TGTGCCACCAGTGACGTCGTGGAAGGGGACACCGGGGAGCTGTTTTTT.

Turning to this clonotype: A much larger clone is a single base away; this may be a read error. This chain joins TRBV5-4 and TRBJ2-3; TRBD1 or TRBD2 may be the D gene (5 bases each). Germline V gives CDR1 SGHNT, CDR2 YYREEE (reference sequence). The CDR3 loop spans 17 amino acids. The CDR3: CASSLGPFWGITETQYF. The CDR3 DNA follows: TGTGCCAGCAGCTTGGGACCCTTCTGGGGGATCACAGAGACGCAGTATTTT.

This clonotype was counted ten times or more. CDR3 sequence reads: CASSPRVAGGPDTQYF. The CDR3 DNA reads as TGTGCCAGCAGCCCCCGGGTAGCGGGGGGGCCAGATACGCAGTATTTT. V usage is TRBV9 and J usage is TRBJ2-3, with 11 bases that match TRBD2. The ends lost 4 bases at V and 4 bases at J; junction bases unmatched: 8. Germline-derived CDR1 and CDR2 are SGDLS and YYNGEE. The CDR3 length is 16 residues.

This clonotype came up a few times. A read error may be the cause here, since a much bigger clone is one base away. V and J are TRBV7-2 and TRBJ2-7; 9 bases are shared with TRBD1. Germline V gives CDR1 SGHTA, CDR2 FQGNSA. Trimming cost V 3 bases and J 2 bases; bases outside gene matches: 2. The CDR3 is made up of 14 amino acids. CDR3 sequence (DNA): TGTGCCAGCAGCTTCGGGACAGGGACCTACGAGCAGTACTTC. Amino acids: CASSFGTGTYEQYF. The complete variable domain, with remaining parts taken from reference TRBV7-2 and TRBJ2-7, reads GAGVSQSPSNKVTEKGKDVELRCDPISGHTALYWYRQSLGQGLEFLIYFQGNSAPDKSGLPSDRFSAERTGGSVSTLTIQRTQQEDSAVYLCASSFGTGTYEQYFGPGTRLTVT.

The chain employs TRBV10-3 and TRBJ2-5, with 10 positions matching TRBD2. The CDR3 contains 14 residues. The junction had 4 bases not matched to a gene; V was cut back by 8 bases and J by 1 base. Germline V lookup: CDR1 ENHRY, CDR2 SYGVKD. This CDR3 reads CAIGASGGQETQYF. CDR3 coding DNA: TGTGCCATCGGGGCTAGCGGGGGCCAAGAGACCCAGTACTTC.

The V call is TRBV12-3 or TRBV12-4, the J call TRBJ2-3, with D unclear. V lost 2 bases to trimming and J lost 0 bases, with 9 bases between them. The CDR3 contains 15 residues. The CDR3 sequence is CASSLWQPSTDTQYF. CDR3 DNA: TGTGCCAGCAGTTTATGGCAACCTAGCACAGATACGCAGTATTTT.

Comments on this clonotype: A much more abundant neighbour one base away suggests this may be a read error. In nucleotides, the CDR3 is TGTGCCAGCAGCCATCCTAGCGGGGCTTCCTACGAGCAGTACTTC. Amino acid sequence: CASSHPSGASYEQYF. The genes are TRBV13 and TRBJ2-7, with TRBD2 matching 9 bases. Germline CDR1 is PRHDT and CDR2 is FYEKMQ (reference sequence). This CDR3 has 15 residues. V lost 5 bases to trimming and J lost 1 base; unmatched junction nucleotides: 6.

This clonotype was detected ten times or more. V gene TRBV11-3 combines with J gene TRBJ2-5; D is possibly TRBD1 (6 bases). Trimming pared 1 base from V and 1 base from J, leaving 13 bases between. CDR3 length: 16 amino acids. The V gene's germline CDR1 is SGHNT and CDR2 YENEEA. The CDR3 DNA follows: TGTGCCAGCAGCTTAGGCTACAGGGATTTCCAAGAGACCCAGTACTTC. Protein product: CASSLGYRDFQETQYF.

This clonotype has a count of ten or more. The chain links TRBV20-1 to TRBJ2-7, with D possibly being TRBD2 (6 bases). The germline V and J ends were trimmed by 6 bases and 7 bases, with 13 bases remaining between them. The CDR3 length is 11 residues. The germline V gene encodes CDR1 DFQATT and CDR2 SNEGSKA (reference sequence). The CDR3 loop reads CSARLRGEQYF. CDR3 bases: TGCAGTGCGCGCCTCCGGGGGGAGCAGTACTTC.

This chain joins TRBV11-2 and TRBJ1-4, with D unclear. Germline V gene lookup returns CDR1 SGHAT and CDR2 FQNNGV. V lost 0 bases, J lost 5 bases, and 7 bases lay in between. The CDR3 sequence is 14 residues long. The CDR3, as DNA: TGTGCCAGCAGCTTAGAAACCAGAAATGAAAAACTGTTTTTT. Translated: CASSLETRNEKLFF.

To note about this clonotype: A much larger clone sits a single nucleotide away, making a read error possible. V is TRBV7-2 and J is TRBJ1-3; D is unclear. The germline gives CDR1 SGHTA, CDR2 FQGNSA. The CDR3 sequence is 13 residues long. CDR3 sequence reads: CASGLDVRNTIYF. The CDR3 nucleotides are TGTGCCAGCGGCTTGGATGTAAGAAACACCATATATTTT.

The chain links TRBV10-1 to TRBJ2-5; 7 nucleotides agree with TRBD2. The germline CDR1 and CDR2 sequences are WNHNN and SYGVQD (reference sequence). This CDR3 has 13 amino acids. Trimming at V came to 11 bases and at J to 5 bases, leaving 11 bases not matched to a gene. The CDR3 spells CADGTTGVETQYF. The CDR3 DNA reads as TGCGCCGATGGGACTACGGGGGTGGAGACCCAGTACTTC.

This clonotype was counted at least ten times. The gene calls are TRBV6-1 and TRBJ1-1, with D unclear. Germline V gene lookup returns CDR1 MNHNS and CDR2 SASEGT. Between the trimmed V and J ends, which lost 5 bases and 5 bases, there was a span of 9 bases. This CDR3 has 12 amino acids. CDR3 in DNA: TGTGCCAGCAGTAACGGAGGTACTGAAGCTTTCTTT. This codes for CASSNGGTEAFF.

This clonotype was picked up many times. This sequence joins TRBV6-1 and TRBJ2-1, with D possibly being TRBD2 (5 bases). Germline values: CDR1 MNHNS, CDR2 SASEGT. This CDR3 has 17 amino acids. V shed 6 bases and J shed 2 bases, with 20 bases lying between them. The CDR3 region has the DNA TGTGCCAGCAGCCAAACCTCAAGCGGAGGACCCTACAATGAGCAGTTCTTC. Amino acids: CASSQTSSGGPYNEQFF.